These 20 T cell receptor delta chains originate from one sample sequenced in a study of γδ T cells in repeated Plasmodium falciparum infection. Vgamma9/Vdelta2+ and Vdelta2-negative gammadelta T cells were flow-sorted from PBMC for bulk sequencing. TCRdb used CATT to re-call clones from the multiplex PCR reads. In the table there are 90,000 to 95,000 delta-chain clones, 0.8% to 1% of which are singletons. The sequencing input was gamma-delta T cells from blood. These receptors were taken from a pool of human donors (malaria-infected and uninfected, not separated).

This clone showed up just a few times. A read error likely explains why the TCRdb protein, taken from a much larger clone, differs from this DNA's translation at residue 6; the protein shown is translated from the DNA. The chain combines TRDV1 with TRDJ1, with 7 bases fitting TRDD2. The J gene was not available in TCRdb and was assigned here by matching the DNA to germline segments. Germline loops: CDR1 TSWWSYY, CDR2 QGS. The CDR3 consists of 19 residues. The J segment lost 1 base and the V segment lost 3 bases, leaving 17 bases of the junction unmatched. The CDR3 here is CALGDSLPSSFQFTDKLIF. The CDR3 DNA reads TGTGCTCTTGGGGATAGCCTGCCTTCCTCTTTTCAGTTCACCGATAAACTCATCTTT.

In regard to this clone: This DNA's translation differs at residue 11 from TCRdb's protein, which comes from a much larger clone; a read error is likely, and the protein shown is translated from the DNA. The CDR3 loop reads CALGERRHKLTF. CDR3 DNA: TGTGCTCTTGGGGAACGTCGACATAAACTCACCTTT. The chain uses TRDV1 and TRDJ1; D remains unclear. The V gene's germline CDR1 is TSWWSYY and CDR2 QGS. This CDR3 region has 12 residues.

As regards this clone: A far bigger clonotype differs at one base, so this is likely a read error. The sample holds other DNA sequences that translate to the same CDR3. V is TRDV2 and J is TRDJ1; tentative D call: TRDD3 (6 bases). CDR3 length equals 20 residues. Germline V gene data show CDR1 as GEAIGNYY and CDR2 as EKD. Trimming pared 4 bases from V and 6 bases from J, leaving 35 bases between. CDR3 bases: TGTGCCTGTGATACGCAGCTCCGCCTATTCAAGGGAATGGGGGTAAATAAACTCATCTTT. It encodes CACDTQLRLFKGMGVNKLIF.

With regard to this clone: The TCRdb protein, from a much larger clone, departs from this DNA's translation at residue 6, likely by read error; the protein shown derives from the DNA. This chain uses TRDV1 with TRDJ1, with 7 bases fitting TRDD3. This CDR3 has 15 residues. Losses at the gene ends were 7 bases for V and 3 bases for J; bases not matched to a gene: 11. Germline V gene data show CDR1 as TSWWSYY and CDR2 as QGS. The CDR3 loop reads CALEENGDKADKLIF. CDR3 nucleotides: TGTGCTCTTGAGGAGAACGGGGATAAGGCCGATAAACTCATCTTT.

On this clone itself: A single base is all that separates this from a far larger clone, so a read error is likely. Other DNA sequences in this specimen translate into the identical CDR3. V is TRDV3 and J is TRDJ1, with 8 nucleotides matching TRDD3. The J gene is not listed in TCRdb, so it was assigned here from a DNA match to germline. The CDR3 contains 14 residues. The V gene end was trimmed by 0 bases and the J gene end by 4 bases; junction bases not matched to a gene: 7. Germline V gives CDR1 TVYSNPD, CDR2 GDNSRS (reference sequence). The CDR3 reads CAFSITGGYDKLIF. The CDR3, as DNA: TGTGCCTTTAGCATTACGGGGGGATACGATAAACTCATCTTT.

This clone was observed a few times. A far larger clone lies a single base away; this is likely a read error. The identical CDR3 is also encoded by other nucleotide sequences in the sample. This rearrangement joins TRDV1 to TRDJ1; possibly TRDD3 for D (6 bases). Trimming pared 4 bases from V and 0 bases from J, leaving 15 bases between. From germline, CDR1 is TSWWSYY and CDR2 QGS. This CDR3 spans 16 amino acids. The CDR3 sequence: CALGAMGGRYTDKLIF. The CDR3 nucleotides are TGTGCTCTTGGGGCCATGGGGGGAAGGTACACCGATAAACTCATCTTT.

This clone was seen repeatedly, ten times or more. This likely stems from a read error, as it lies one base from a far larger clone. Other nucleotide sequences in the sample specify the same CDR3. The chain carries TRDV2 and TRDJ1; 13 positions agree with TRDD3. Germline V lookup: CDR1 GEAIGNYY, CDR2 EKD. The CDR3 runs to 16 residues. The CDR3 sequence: CACDVLGDTNTDKLIF. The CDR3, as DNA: TGTGCCTGTGACGTACTGGGGGATACGAACACCGATAAGCTCATCTTT.

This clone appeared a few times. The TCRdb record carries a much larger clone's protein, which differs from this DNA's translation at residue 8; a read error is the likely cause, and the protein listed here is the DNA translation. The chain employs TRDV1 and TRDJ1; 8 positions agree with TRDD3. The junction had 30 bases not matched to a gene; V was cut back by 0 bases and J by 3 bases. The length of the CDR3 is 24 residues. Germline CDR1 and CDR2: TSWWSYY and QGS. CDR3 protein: CALGELSPPYQLGGIKVVADKLIF. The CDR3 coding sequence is TGTGCTCTTGGGGAACTTAGCCCTCCCTATCAACTAGGGGGGATAAAGGTGGTGGCCGATAAACTCATCTTT.

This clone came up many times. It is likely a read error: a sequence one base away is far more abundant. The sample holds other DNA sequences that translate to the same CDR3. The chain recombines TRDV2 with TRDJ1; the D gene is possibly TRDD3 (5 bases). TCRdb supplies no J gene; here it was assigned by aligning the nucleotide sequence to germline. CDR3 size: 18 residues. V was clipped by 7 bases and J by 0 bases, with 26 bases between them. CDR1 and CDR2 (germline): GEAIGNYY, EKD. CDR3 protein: CACDAVLGVGSNTDKLIF. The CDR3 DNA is TGTGCCTGCGACGCAGTTTTAGGTGTGGGATCGAACACCGATAAACTCATCTTT.

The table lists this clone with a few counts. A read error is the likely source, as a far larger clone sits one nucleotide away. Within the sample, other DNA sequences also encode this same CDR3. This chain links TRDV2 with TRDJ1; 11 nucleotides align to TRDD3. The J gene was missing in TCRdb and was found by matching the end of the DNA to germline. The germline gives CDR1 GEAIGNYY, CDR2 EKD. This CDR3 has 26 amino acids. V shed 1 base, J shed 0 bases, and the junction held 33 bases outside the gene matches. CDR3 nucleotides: TGTGCCTGTGACACGAGGAGACACTCCTACCGCAACAAAAAACTATGGGGGATACGCTACACCGATAAACTCATCTTT. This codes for CACDTRRHSYRNKKLWGIRYTDKLIF.

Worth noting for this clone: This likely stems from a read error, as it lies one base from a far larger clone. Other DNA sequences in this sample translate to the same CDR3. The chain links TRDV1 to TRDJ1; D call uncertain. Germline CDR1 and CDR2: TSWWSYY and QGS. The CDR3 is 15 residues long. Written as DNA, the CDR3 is TGTGCTCTTGGGGACCCCCCGGCGTACACTGATAAACTCATCTTT. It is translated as CALGDPPAYTDKLIF.

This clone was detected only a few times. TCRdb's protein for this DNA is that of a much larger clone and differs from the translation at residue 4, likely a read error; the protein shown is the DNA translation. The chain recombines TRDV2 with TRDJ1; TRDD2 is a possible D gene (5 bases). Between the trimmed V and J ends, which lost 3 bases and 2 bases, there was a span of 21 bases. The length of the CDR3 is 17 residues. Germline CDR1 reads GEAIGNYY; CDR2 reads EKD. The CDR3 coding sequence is TGTGCCTGTGACCCTAGTGGAACCTACTCCCGGACCGATAAACTCATCTTT. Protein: CACDPSGTYSRTDKLIF.

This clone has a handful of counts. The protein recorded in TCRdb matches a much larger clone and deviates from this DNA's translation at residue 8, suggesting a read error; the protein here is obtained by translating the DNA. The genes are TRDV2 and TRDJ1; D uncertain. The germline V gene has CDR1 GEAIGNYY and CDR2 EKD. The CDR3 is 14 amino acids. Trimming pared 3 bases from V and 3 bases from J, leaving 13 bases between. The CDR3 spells CACDFPSRPDKLIF. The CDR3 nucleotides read TGTGCCTGTGACTTCCCCTCTCGGCCCGATAAACTCATCTTT.

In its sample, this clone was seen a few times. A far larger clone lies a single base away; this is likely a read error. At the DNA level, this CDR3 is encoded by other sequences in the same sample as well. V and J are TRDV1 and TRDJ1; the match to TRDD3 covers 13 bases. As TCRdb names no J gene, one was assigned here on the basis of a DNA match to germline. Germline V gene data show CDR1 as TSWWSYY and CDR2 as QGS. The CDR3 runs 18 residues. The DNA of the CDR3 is TGTGCTCTCGGGGAACGCTACAACTGGGGGATACGATCCGATAAACTCATCTTT. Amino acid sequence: CALGERYNWGIRSDKLIF.

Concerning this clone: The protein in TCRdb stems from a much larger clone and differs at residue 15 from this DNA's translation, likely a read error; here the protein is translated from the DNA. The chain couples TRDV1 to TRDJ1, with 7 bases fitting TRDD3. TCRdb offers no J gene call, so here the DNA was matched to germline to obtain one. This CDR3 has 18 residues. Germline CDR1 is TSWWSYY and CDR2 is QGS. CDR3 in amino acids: CALGEPRVGDQYTDRLIF. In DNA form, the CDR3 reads TGTGCTCTTGGGGAACCAAGAGTGGGGGACCAGTACACCGATAGACTCATCTTT.

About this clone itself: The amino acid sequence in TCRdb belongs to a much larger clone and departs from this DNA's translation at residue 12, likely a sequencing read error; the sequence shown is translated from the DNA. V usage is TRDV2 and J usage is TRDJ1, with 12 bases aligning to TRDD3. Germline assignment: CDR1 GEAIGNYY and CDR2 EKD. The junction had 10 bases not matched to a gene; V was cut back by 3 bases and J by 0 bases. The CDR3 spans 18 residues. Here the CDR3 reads CACDRCVLGDTHTDKLIF. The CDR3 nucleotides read TGTGCCTGTGACCGCTGCGTACTGGGGGATACTCACACCGATAAACTCATCTTT.

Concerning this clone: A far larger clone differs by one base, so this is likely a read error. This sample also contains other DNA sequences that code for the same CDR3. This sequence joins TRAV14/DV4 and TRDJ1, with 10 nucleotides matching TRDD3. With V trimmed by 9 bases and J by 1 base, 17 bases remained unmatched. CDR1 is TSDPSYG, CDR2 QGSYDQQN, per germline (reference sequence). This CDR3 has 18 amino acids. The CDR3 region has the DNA TGTGCAATCATACACCTACGTTTTGGGGGGATACGCACCGATAAACTCATCTTT. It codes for CAIIHLRFGGIRTDKLIF.

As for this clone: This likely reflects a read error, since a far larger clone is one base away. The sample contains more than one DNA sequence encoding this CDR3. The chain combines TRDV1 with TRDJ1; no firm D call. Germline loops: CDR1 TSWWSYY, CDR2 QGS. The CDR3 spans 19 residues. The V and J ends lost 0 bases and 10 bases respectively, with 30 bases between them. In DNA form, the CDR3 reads TGTGCTCTTGGGGAACTTCCTCCCTCCCTCATGCTCCCCGAGAGGGGACTCATCTTT. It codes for CALGELPPSLMLPERGLIF.

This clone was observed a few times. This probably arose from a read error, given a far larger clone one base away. In DNA, the CDR3 is TGTGCTCTTGGGGAAATCAGGAAACCTACGACCAACTGGGGGATACGGAAAAAACCCATCTTT. Amino acids: CALGEIRKPTTNWGIRKKPIF. No J gene was named, though the V gene is TRDV1; the D call of TRDD3 is as the table states it, not checked on the DNA. Per germline, CDR1 TSWWSYY and CDR2 QGS. This CDR3 spans 21 amino acids.

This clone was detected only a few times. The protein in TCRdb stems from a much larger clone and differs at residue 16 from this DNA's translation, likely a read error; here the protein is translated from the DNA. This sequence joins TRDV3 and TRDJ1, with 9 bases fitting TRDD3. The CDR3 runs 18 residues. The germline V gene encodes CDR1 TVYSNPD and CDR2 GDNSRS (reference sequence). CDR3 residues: CALWPSRRGYAFTDKHIF. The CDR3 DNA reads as TGTGCCTTGTGGCCTTCACGCAGGGGATACGCATTTACCGATAAACACATCTTT.